These 22 T cell receptor beta chains were all obtained from the same sample, sequenced in a study of a mutant IDH1 vaccine in newly diagnosed glioma. Specified time point: week 35, safety follow-up. Mutant IDH1 20-mer peptide, at 300 ug, made up each vaccine dose, with topical imiquimod. Profiling relied on immunoSEQ multiplex PCR, and the TCRdb table lists in-frame clones only, not all of them. The sample lists more than 55,000 clones; under 90% were seen once. No antigen has been identified for these receptors. The source was PBMCs, collected from a glioma patient whose treatment included an IDH1 peptide vaccine. The origin of the receptors is a young man with glioma.

This clone was observed a handful of times. The chain carries TRBV7-9 and TRBJ1-1; no clear D gene. The CDR3 sequence is 16 residues long. From germline, CDR1 is SEHNR and CDR2 FQNEAQ (reference sequence). V was clipped by 3 bases and J by 1 base, with 15 bases between them. The CDR3 sequence is CASSFRIEPWNTEAFF. The CDR3, as DNA: TGTGCCAGCAGCTTTAGAATTGAGCCGTGGAACACTGAAGCTTTCTTT.

The chain joins TRBV19 to TRBJ2-3; no clear D. Per the germline V gene, CDR1 is LNHDA and CDR2 is SQIVND (reference sequence). The CDR3 totals 15 residues. Trimming cost V 6 bases and J 0 bases, with 13 bases left between them. This CDR3 is CASSPQTASTDTQYF. CDR3 DNA: TGTGCCAGTAGCCCCCAAACGGCAAGCACAGATACGCAGTATTTT.

V usage is TRBV2 and J usage is TRBJ1-5; D is possibly TRBD1 (5 bases). CDR1 is SNHLY and CDR2 is FYNNEI in the germline V gene. Trimming took 3 bases from V and 6 from J, leaving 15 bases between them. The CDR3 runs 15 residues. CDR3 in amino acids: CASSEGTSIFQPQHF. The DNA for the CDR3 is TGTGCCAGCAGTGAGGGGACCTCTATTTTTCAGCCCCAGCATTTT.

The chain combines TRBV6-1 with TRBJ2-4, with D tentatively TRBD1 (5 bases). V lost 7 bases to trimming and J lost 0 bases, with 13 bases between them. Germline CDR1 reads MNHNS; CDR2 reads SASEGT. There are 15 residues in the CDR3. CDR3 nucleotides: TGTGCCAGCATTCTGGACAACCTAGCCAAAAACATTCAGTACTTC. It specifies CASILDNLAKNIQYF.

This rearrangement joins TRBV15 to TRBJ1-4, with a possible D match to TRBD1 (5 bases). The germline V and J ends were trimmed by 6 bases and 4 bases, with 9 bases remaining between them. This CDR3 has 13 residues. Germline V gene data show CDR1 as LNHNV and CDR2 as YYDKDF (reference sequence). CDR3 nucleotides: TGTGCCACCAGTTGGGGCTATAATGAAAAACTGTTTTTT. As protein: CATSWGYNEKLFF.

The chain combines TRBV6-6 with TRBJ2-1; 10 positions agree with TRBD2. This CDR3 contains 15 residues. V lost 3 bases, J lost 5 bases, and 4 bases stayed unmatched. Germline V gives CDR1 MNHNY, CDR2 SVGAGI (reference sequence). Here the CDR3 reads CASSYGTSGDNEQFF. In DNA form, the CDR3 reads TGTGCCAGCAGTTATGGTACTAGCGGGGACAATGAGCAGTTCTTC.

The V and J genes are TRBV28 and TRBJ1-4; maybe TRBD1 (5 bases). The germline gives CDR1 MDHEN, CDR2 SYDVKM. CDR3 length equals 15 residues. Trimming left V 7 bases short and J 7 bases short, with 19 bases between. CDR3 region: CASTPLRGWVEKLFF. The CDR3 DNA reads TGTGCCAGCACTCCACTACGGGGCTGGGTTGAAAAACTGTTTTTT. The complete variable domain, with remaining parts taken from reference TRBV28 and TRBJ1-4, reads DVKVTQSSRYLVKRTGEKVFLECVQDMDHENMFWYRQDPGLGLRLIYFSYDVKMKEKGDIPEGYSVSREKKERFSLILESASTNQTSMYLCASTPLRGWVEKLFFGSGTQLSVL.

The chain uses TRBV5-1 and TRBJ1-1; tentative D call: TRBD1 (6 bases). Germline CDR1 and CDR2: SGHRS and YFSETQ. The V and J ends lost 0 bases and 4 bases respectively, with 10 bases between them. The CDR3 totals 14 residues. In nucleotides, the CDR3 is TGCGCCAGCAGCTTGGGGCAGGGGAGCACTGAAGCTTTCTTT. Amino acid sequence: CASSLGQGSTEAFF.

The chain couples TRBV28 to TRBJ2-3; 11 positions agree with TRBD2. CDR1 and CDR2 from the germline V gene are MDHEN and SYDVKM. After removal of 5 bases from V and 0 bases from J, the junction contained 7 bases not matched to a gene. The CDR3 length is 17 residues. CDR3 coding DNA: TGTGCCAGCAGTCTTAGCGGGGGGGTGACTAGCACAGATACGCAGTATTTT. It translates to CASSLSGGVTSTDTQYF. Combining the CDR3 with reference TRBV28 and TRBJ2-3 gives the whole variable domain DVKVTQSSRYLVKRTGEKVFLECVQDMDHENMFWYRQDPGLGLRLIYFSYDVKMKEKGDIPEGYSVSREKKERFSLILESASTNQTSMYLCASSLSGGVTSTDTQYFGPGTRLTVL.

The chain uses TRBV16 and TRBJ1-5; D unclear. This CDR3 region has 15 residues. CDR1 is KGHSY and CDR2 is FQNENV in the germline V gene. The ends were cut back, 4 bases at V and 0 bases at J, with 10 bases in the middle. The CDR3 protein is CASSLTDYSNQPQHF. The CDR3 DNA follows: TGTGCCAGCAGCCTCACAGATTATAGCAATCAGCCCCAGCATTTT.

The chain links TRBV19 to TRBJ1-3; D remains unclear. Germline V CDR1 and CDR2: LNHDA, SQIVND (reference sequence). With 6 bases removed from V and 0 bases from J, the gap between germline ends came to 9 bases. This CDR3 comprises 14 residues. The CDR3 nucleotides are TGTGCCAGTAGGCCCATAGGCTCTGGAAACACCATATATTTT. This codes for CASRPIGSGNTIYF.

The chain has TRBV5-1 and TRBJ1-5; no clear D gene. This CDR3 has 14 amino acids. Trimming took off 4 bases at V and 3 bases at J, with 11 bases between the two ends. The germline V gene has CDR1 SGHRS and CDR2 YFSETQ. CDR3 region: CASSPESDNQPQHF. CDR3 sequence (DNA): TGCGCCAGCAGCCCAGAATCGGACAATCAGCCCCAGCATTTT. Together with reference TRBV5-1 and TRBJ1-5, the CDR3 gives the full variable domain: KAGVTQTPRYLIKTRGQQVTLSCSPISGHRSVSWYQQTPGQGLQFLFEYFSETQRNKGNFPGRFSGRQFSNSRSEMNVSTLELGDSALYLCASSPESDNQPQHFGDGTRLSIL.

This chain joins TRBV5-6 and TRBJ1-1; D is uncertain. The V end lost 0 bases, the J end lost 5 bases, and 8 bases lay between the germline ends. Germline CDR1 and CDR2: SGHDT and YYEEEE. This CDR3 is 13 amino acids long. The CDR3 reads CASSLGPLTEAFF. CDR3 bases: TGTGCCAGCAGCTTGGGCCCCTTGACTGAAGCTTTCTTT.

The V call is TRBV7-8, the J call TRBJ2-1; 9 nucleotides agree with TRBD1. Germline CDR1 is SGHVS and CDR2 is FQNEAQ. J gave up 8 bases and V 3 bases, and 8 bases lay outside the gene matches. This CDR3 spans 15 amino acids. The CDR3 DNA follows: TGTGCCAGCAGCTTTTTACAGGGGGCGTACTATGAGCAGTTCTTC. Translating it yields CASSFLQGAYYEQFF.

This rearrangement joins TRBV6-6 to TRBJ1-5, with D hard to call. The CDR3 spans 13 residues. CDR1 is MNHNY, CDR2 SVGAGI, per germline (reference sequence). V shed 8 bases and J shed 3 bases, with 11 bases lying between them. The CDR3 loop reads CASVLGYNQPQHF. CDR3 nucleotides: TGTGCCAGCGTTCTCGGTTACAATCAGCCCCAGCATTTT.

CDR3 residues: CASSIDQRRGSPLHF. DNA for the CDR3: TGTGCCAGTAGTATAGATCAGCGCCGGGGTTCACCCCTCCACTTT. The V and J genes are TRBV19 and TRBJ1-6, with D unresolved. The CDR3 runs 15 residues. Germline V gene sequence: CDR1 LNHDA, CDR2 SQIVND (reference sequence). Trimming left V 0 bases short and J 9 bases short, with 12 bases between.

V usage is TRBV29-1 and J usage is TRBJ2-7; 11 positions agree with TRBD2. CDR1 is SQVTM and CDR2 is ANQGSEA in the germline V gene. V gave up 2 bases and J gave up 7 bases; unmatched junction bases: 10. The CDR3 length is 15 residues. CDR3 nucleotide sequence: TGCAGCGTTGAAAGGAGGAGACTAGCGGGGAGGGAGCAGTACTTC. Translated, it gives CSVERRRLAGREQYF.

Here the CDR3 DNA reads TGTGCCAGCAGCTTAGCACTTCGGGCAAAGCGGGGGGTTTACGAGCAGTACTTC. The encoded protein is CASSLALRAKRGVYEQYF. The chain is built from TRBV7-2 and TRBJ2-7; 9 bases are a match to TRBD2. Losses at the gene ends were 0 bases for V and 4 bases for J; bases not matched to a gene: 13. The CDR3 consists of 18 residues. The germline CDR1 and CDR2 sequences are SGHTA and FQGNSA. The full variable domain, with the rest looked up from reference TRBV7-2 and TRBJ2-7, is GAGVSQSPSNKVTEKGKDVELRCDPISGHTALYWYRQSLGQGLEFLIYFQGNSAPDKSGLPSDRFSAERTGGSVSTLTIQRTQQEDSAVYLCASSLALRAKRGVYEQYFGPGTRLTVT.

The chain joins TRBV5-1 to TRBJ1-1, with D unresolved. Trimming shortened V by 0 bases and J by 1 base, and 16 bases separated the two germline ends. The CDR3 totals 17 residues. The germline V gene encodes CDR1 SGHRS and CDR2 YFSETQ. In DNA form, the CDR3 reads TGCGCCAGCAGCTTGGGGCAGGCGGGAGGTAGGAACACTGAAGCTTTCTTT. Translation gives CASSLGQAGGRNTEAFF.

This clone was counted once. The V call is TRBV5-1, the J call TRBJ1-2, with TRBD1 as a possible D gene (5 bases). V was pared by 0 bases and J by 4 bases, with 7 bases between. Germline V gives CDR1 SGHRS, CDR2 YFSETQ. The CDR3 is 13 residues long. The CDR3 loop is CASSLGQPYGYTF. The CDR3 DNA sequence: TGCGCCAGCAGCTTGGGACAGCCCTATGGCTACACCTTC.

This chain joins TRBV19 and TRBJ2-6; the D gene is possibly TRBD2 (6 bases). Germline-derived CDR1 and CDR2 are LNHDA and SQIVND (reference sequence). Trimming removed 9 bases from V and 2 bases from J, with 14 bases in between. This CDR3 spans 15 amino acids. This CDR3 reads CASHPAGTGANVLTF. CDR3 coding DNA: TGTGCCAGCCACCCTGCGGGGACTGGGGCCAACGTCCTGACTTTC.

This chain uses TRBV6-5 with TRBJ1-2; no reliable D call. The length of the CDR3 is 13 residues. V shed 6 bases and J shed 4 bases, with 12 bases lying between them. Germline CDR1 and CDR2: MNHEY and SVGAGI. The CDR3 region has the DNA TGTGCCAGCAGCCCGATGATGAGCTATGGCTACACCTTC. It is translated as CASSPMMSYGYTF.